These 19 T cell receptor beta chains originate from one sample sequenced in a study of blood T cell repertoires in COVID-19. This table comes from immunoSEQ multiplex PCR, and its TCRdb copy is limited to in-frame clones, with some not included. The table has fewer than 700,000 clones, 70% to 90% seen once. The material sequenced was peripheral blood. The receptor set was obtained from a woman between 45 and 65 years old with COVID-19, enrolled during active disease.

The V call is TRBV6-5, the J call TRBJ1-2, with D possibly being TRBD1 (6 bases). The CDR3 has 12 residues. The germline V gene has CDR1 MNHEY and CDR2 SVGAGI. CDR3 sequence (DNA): TGTGCTATCAGGGGTAAGAACGGCGGCTACACCTTC. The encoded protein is CAIRGKNGGYTF.

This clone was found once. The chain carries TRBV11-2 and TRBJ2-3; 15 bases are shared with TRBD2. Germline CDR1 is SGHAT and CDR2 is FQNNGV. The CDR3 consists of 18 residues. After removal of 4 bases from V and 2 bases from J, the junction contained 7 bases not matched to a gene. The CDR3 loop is CASSSEGTSGGTTDTQYF. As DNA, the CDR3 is TGTGCCAGCAGCTCCGAGGGGACTAGCGGGGGGACCACAGATACGCAGTATTTT.

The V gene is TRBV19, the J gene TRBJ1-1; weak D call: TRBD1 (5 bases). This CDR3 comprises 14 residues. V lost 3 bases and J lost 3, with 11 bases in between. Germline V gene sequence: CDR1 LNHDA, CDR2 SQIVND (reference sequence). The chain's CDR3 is CASSIRQGHTEAFF. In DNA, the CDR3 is TGTGCCAGTAGTATTAGGCAGGGCCACACTGAAGCTTTCTTT.

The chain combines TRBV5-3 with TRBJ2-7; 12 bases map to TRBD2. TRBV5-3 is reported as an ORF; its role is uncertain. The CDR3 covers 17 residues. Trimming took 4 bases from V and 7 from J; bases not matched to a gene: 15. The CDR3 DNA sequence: TGTGCCAGAAGCCCGAGGCCTAGCGGGGGGGCCTTAAGAGAGCAGTACTTC. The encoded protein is CARSPRPSGGALREQYF.

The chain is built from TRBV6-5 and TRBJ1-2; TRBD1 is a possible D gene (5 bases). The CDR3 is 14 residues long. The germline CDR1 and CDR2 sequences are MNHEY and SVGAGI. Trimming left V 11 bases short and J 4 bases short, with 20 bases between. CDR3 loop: CAVQGEGTLYGYTF. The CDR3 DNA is TGTGCCGTCCAAGGGGAAGGCACCCTCTATGGCTACACCTTC.

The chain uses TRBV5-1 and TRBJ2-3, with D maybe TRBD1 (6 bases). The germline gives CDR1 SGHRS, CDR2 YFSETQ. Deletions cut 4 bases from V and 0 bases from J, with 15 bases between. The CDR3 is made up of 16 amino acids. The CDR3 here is CASSPGTHSSTDTQYF. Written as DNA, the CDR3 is TGCGCCAGCAGCCCCGGGACACATTCTAGCACAGATACGCAGTATTTT.

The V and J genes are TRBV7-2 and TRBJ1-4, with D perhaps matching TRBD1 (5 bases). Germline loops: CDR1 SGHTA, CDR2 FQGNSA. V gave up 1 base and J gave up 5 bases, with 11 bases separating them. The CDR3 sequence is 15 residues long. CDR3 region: CASSLGGGRNEKLFF. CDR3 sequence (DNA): TGTGCCAGCAGCTTAGGGGGCGGAAGAAATGAAAAACTGTTTTTT.

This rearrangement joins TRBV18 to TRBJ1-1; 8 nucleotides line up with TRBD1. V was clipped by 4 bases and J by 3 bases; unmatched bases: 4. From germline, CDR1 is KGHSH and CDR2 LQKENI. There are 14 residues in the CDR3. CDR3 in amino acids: CASSQGQGHTEAFF. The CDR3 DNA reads TGTGCCAGCTCACAAGGACAGGGCCACACTGAAGCTTTCTTT.

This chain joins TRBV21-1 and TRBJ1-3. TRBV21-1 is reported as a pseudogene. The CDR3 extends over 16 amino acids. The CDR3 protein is CASSSYRGGAGNTIYF. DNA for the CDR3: TGTGCCAGCAGCTCATACCGGGGGGGTGCTGGAAACACCATATATTTT.

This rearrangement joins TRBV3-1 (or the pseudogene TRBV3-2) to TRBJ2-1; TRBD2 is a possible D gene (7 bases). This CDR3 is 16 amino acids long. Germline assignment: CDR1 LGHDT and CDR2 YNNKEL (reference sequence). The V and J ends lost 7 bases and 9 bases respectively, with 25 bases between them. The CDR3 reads CASTSGGEGGPGEQFF. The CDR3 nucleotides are TGTGCCAGCACCTCCGGAGGAGAGGGGGGGCCCGGTGAGCAGTTCTTC.

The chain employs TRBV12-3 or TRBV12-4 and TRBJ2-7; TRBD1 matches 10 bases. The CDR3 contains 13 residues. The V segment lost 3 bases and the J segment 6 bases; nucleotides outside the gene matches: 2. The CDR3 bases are TGTGCCAGCAGTTTTGGGACAGGGGCCGAGCAGTACTTC. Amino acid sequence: CASSFGTGAEQYF.

CDR3 amino acids: CASSLAPGMNTEAFF. CDR3 nucleotides: TGCGCCAGCAGCTTGGCCCCGGGAATGAACACTGAAGCTTTCTTT. The V and J genes are TRBV5-1 and TRBJ1-1; D remains ambiguous. Germline CDR1 and CDR2: SGHRS and YFSETQ. V dropped 0 bases and J dropped 0 bases, with 9 bases sitting between them. The CDR3 is 15 amino acids.

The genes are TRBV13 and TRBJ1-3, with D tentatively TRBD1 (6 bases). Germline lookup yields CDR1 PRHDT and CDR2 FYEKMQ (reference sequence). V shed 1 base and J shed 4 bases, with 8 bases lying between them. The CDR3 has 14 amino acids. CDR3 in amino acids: CASSLEQGGNTIYF. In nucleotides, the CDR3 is TGTGCCAGCAGCTTAGAACAGGGAGGAAACACCATATATTTT.

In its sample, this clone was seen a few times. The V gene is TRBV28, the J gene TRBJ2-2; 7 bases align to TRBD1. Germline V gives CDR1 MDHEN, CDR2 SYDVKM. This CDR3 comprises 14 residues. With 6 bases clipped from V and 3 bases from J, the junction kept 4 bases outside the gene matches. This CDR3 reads CASRRDSHTGELFF. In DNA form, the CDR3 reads TGTGCCAGCAGAAGGGACAGCCACACCGGGGAGCTGTTTTTT. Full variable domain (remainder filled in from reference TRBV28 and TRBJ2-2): DVKVTQSSRYLVKRTGEKVFLECVQDMDHENMFWYRQDPGLGLRLIYFSYDVKMKEKGDIPEGYSVSREKKERFSLILESASTNQTSMYLCASRRDSHTGELFFGEGSRLTVL.

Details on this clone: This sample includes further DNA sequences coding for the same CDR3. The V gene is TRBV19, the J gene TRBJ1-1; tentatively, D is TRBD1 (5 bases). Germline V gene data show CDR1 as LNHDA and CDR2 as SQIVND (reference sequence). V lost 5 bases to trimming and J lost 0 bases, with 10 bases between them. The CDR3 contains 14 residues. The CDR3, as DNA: TGTGCCAGTAGTCGACAGTCCATGAACACTGAAGCTTTCTTT. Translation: CASSRQSMNTEAFF. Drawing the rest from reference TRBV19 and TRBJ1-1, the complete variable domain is DGGITQSPKYLFRKEGQNVTLSCEQNLNHDAMYWYRQDPGQGLRLIYYSQIVNDFQKGDIAEGYSVSREKKESFPLTVTSAQKNPTAFYLCASSRQSMNTEAFFGQGTRLTVV.

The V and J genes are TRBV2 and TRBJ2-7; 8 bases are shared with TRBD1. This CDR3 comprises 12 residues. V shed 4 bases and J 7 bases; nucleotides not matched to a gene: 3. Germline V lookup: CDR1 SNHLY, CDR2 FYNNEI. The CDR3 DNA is TGTGCCAGCAGTGCCCGACAGGGGGAGCAGTACTTC. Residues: CASSARQGEQYF.

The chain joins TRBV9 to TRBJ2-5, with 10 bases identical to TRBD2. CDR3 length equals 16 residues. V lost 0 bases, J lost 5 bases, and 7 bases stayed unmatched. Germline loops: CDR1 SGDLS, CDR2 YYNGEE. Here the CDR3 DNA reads TGTGCCAGCAGCGTAGGTTCAAGCGGGGGGGCTGAGACCCAGTACTTC. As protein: CASSVGSSGGAETQYF.

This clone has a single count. The CDR3 DNA reads TGTGCCTGGATGGGCAGGAGCACAGATACGCAGTATTTT. This encodes CAWMGRSTDTQYF. V and J are TRBV30 and TRBJ2-3; D is undetermined. Trimming stripped 4 bases from V and 0 bases from J, with 8 bases between. CDR3 size: 13 residues. Per germline, CDR1 GTSNPN and CDR2 SVGIG (reference sequence). The whole variable domain, remainder taken from reference TRBV30 and TRBJ2-3, is SQTIHQWPATLVQPVGSPLSLECTVEGTSNPNLYWYRQAAGRGLQLLFYSVGIGQISSEVPQNLSASRPQDRQFILSSKKLLLSDSGFYLCAWMGRSTDTQYFGPGTRLTVL.

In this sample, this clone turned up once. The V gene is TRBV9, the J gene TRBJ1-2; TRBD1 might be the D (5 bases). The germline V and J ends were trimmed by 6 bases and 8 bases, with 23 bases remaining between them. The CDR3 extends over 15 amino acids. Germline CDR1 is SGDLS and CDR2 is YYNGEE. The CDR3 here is CASNLGTPGREGYTF. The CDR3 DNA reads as TGTGCCAGCAATCTGGGGACGCCCGGGAGGGAGGGCTACACCTTC.